This is a list of T cell receptor beta chains from one sample in a study of blood T cell repertoires in COVID-19. TCRdb's copy holds only in-frame clones and misses some; the assay was immunoSEQ multiplex PCR. The sample gives around 100,000 clones, about 84% of which show up once; 9.5% to 15% is in the top ten. The sample taken for sequencing was peripheral blood. The receptor source for this set is a human donor in a cohort sampled during active COVID-19. The CDR3 runs from the conserved cysteine through the conserved F or W. D genes are given only for firm matches. Clone size is shown for a subset of rows, as once, few, many or a class of expanded clone.

D: TRBD2
size: NA
V: TRBV3-1/TRBV3-2
J: TRBJ2-1
DNA: TGTGCCAGCAGTCCCCCGCGGGGGAACACATACAATGAGCAGTTCTTC
CDR3: CASSPPRGNTYNEQFF

D: TRBD2
size: NA
V: TRBV2
J: TRBJ2-7
DNA: TGTGCCAGCAGTGATATGGCGGGAGACCCATTCCGATACGAGCAGTACTTC
CDR3: CASSDMAGDPFRYEQYF

D: NA
size: NA
V: TRBV6-2/TRBV6-3
J: TRBJ1-6
DNA: TGTGCCAGCAGTTACATGCCAGGCCGTCTCGGTTCACCCCTCCACTTT
CDR3: CASSYMPGRLGSPLHF

D: TRBD2
size: once
V: TRBV7-2
J: TRBJ2-1
DNA: TGTGCCAGCAGCTTAGGTAGGCGGACTAGAAAAGAGCAGTTCTTC
CDR3: CASSLGRRTRKEQFF

D: TRBD1
size: NA
V: TRBV4-1
J: TRBJ2-1
DNA: TGCGCCAGCAGCCGAGGACAGGGCTACAATGAGCAGTTCTTC
CDR3: CASSRGQGYNEQFF

D: TRBD1
size: NA
V: TRBV18
J: TRBJ2-7
DNA: TGTGCCAGCTCACCGGGACAGGCCGGATACGAGCAGTACTTC
CDR3: CASSPGQAGYEQYF

D: NA
size: NA
V: TRBV7-9
J: TRBJ1-1
DNA: TGTGCCAGCAGCTTAGACTGGAGGTACACTGAAGCTTTCTTT
CDR3: CASSLDWRYTEAFF

D: NA
size: NA
V: TRBV29-1
J: TRBJ1-5
DNA: TGCAGCGTTGCCAGGGATGGCAATCAGCCCCAGCATTTT
CDR3: CSVARDGNQPQHF

D: NA
size: few
V: TRBV19
J: TRBJ1-6
DNA: TGTGCCAGTAGTATGCCTGAGTCGGTGAATTCACCCCTCCACTTT
CDR3: CASSMPESVNSPLHF

D: TRBD1
size: NA
V: TRBV13
J: TRBJ1-2
DNA: TGTGCCAGCAGCAGCAACCGGGACAGGGGCTACACCTTC
CDR3: CASSSNRDRGYTF

D: TRBD2
size: once
V: TRBV19
J: TRBJ2-1
DNA: TGTGCCAGTAGCCCCGGGACTAGCTTTGGTGAGCAGTTCTTC
CDR3: CASSPGTSFGEQFF

D: NA
size: NA
V: TRBV5-1
J: TRBJ2-7
DNA: TGCGCCAGCAGTTTTTCAGGGGACCCACCCTACGAGCAGTACTTC
CDR3: CASSFSGDPPYEQYF

D: TRBD2
size: NA
V: TRBV3-1/TRBV3-2
J: TRBJ2-3
DNA: TGTGCCAGCAGCCAAGTAGCGGGGGGTCCTACAGATACGCAGTATTTT
CDR3: CASSQVAGGPTDTQYF

D: NA
size: NA
V: TRBV6-5
J: TRBJ1-1
DNA: TGTGCCAGCAGGGCCCCAGGGGAGAACACTGAAGCTTTCTTT
CDR3: CASRAPGENTEAFF

D: NA
size: once
V: TRBV7-2
J: TRBJ2-1
DNA: TGTGCCAGCAGCAGAGATAGAGGAAATAATGAGCAGTTCTTC
CDR3: CASSRDRGNNEQFF

D: NA
size: NA
V: TRBV7-2
J: TRBJ2-5
DNA: TGTGCCAGCAGCAATGGACTATCGTACCAAGAGACCCAGTACTTC
CDR3: CASSNGLSYQETQYF

D: NA
size: NA
V: TRBV11-2
J: TRBJ2-5
DNA: TGTGCCAGCAGCTTAGATGGGGCTGCTCGTGAGTCCCAGTACTTC
CDR3: CASSLDGAARESQYF

D: TRBD1
size: NA
V: TRBV19
J: TRBJ1-5
DNA: TGTGCCAGTAGGGGGACAGGGGACCAGCCCCAGCATTTT
CDR3: CASRGTGDQPQHF

D: TRBD2
size: NA
V: TRBV5-1
J: TRBJ2-3
DNA: TGCGCCAGCAGCTTGGACGTAGCGGGAGGAACCACAGATACGCAGTATTTT
CDR3: CASSLDVAGGTTDTQYF

D: TRBD1
size: NA
V: TRBV10-2
J: TRBJ1-2
DNA: TGCGCCAGCCAGACAGGGAACTATGGCTACACCTTC
CDR3: CASQTGNYGYTF

D: NA
size: NA
V: TRBV11-3
J: TRBJ2-3
DNA: TGTGCCAGCAGCTTAGGTAGCGGAAGCACAGATACGCAGTATTTT
CDR3: CASSLGSGSTDTQYF

D: NA
size: NA
V: TRBV6-5
J: TRBJ2-1
DNA: TGTGCCAGCAGTTACTATAGTGCGAGGGAGCAGTTCTTC
CDR3: CASSYYSAREQFF

D: NA
size: NA
V: TRBV3-1/TRBV3-2
J: TRBJ2-3
DNA: TGTGCCAGCAGCCAAACTTCGGGGTGGACAGATACGCAGTATTTT
CDR3: CASSQTSGWTDTQYF

D: NA
size: NA
V: TRBV18
J: TRBJ1-2
DNA: TGTGCCAGCTCCGACGACAGGAATGGCTACACCTTC
CDR3: CASSDDRNGYTF

D: TRBD1
size: NA
V: TRBV5-6
J: TRBJ2-2
DNA: TGTGCCAGCAGCTCGGGACAGCTGATCGGGGAGCTGTTTTTT
CDR3: CASSSGQLIGELFF

D: NA
size: NA
V: TRBV12-3/TRBV12-4
J: TRBJ2-5
DNA: TGTGCCAGCAGAAGTAGCGTAGAGACCCAGTACTTC
CDR3: CASRSSVETQYF

D: NA
size: NA
V: TRBV6-2/TRBV6-3
J: TRBJ2-7
DNA: TGTGCCAGCAGCCTATCCGGGGCTAGCGTGCTTCAGCACTTC
CDR3: CASSLSGASVLQHF

D: NA
size: NA
V: TRBV6-2/TRBV6-3
J: TRBJ1-5
DNA: TGTGCCAGCAGTTCCGGTTCCTCTGCTCAGCCCCAGCATTTT
CDR3: CASSSGSSAQPQHF

D: TRBD1
size: NA
V: TRBV7-2
J: TRBJ2-1
DNA: TGTGCCAGCAGCTTGGGGACAGGGTCCTACAATGAGCAGTTCTTC
CDR3: CASSLGTGSYNEQFF

D: TRBD1
size: NA
V: TRBV29-1
J: TRBJ1-2
DNA: TGCAGCGTTGATCTACAGGGGGCGCGGAGCTACCCCTTC
CDR3: CSVDLQGARSYPF

D: TRBD1
size: NA
V: TRBV12-3/TRBV12-4
J: TRBJ2-7
DNA: TGTGCCAGCAGTTTACGTAGGGACAGGGCCTACTTC
CDR3: CASSLRRDRAYF

D: TRBD1
size: NA
V: TRBV7-9
J: TRBJ2-2
DNA: TGTGCCAGCAGCTTAGATACAGGGGCAACCGGGGAGCTGTTTTTT
CDR3: CASSLDTGATGELFF

D: NA
size: NA
V: TRBV7-2
J: TRBJ1-1
DNA: TGTGCCAGCAGCCAGAACAGGGCTGAAGCTTTCTTT
CDR3: CASSQNRAEAFF

D: NA
size: NA
V: TRBV27
J: TRBJ2-2
DNA: TGTGCCAGTAGTTTAGGTAGCACGAACACCGGGGAGCTGTTTTTT
CDR3: CASSLGSTNTGELFF

D: TRBD1
size: NA
V: TRBV7-9
J: TRBJ1-4
DNA: TGTGCCAGCAGCCCGGGACAGGGGAATGAAAAACTGTTTTTT
CDR3: CASSPGQGNEKLFF

D: NA
size: NA
V: TRBV7-2
J: TRBJ2-5
DNA: TGTGCCAGCAGCTTGCCCGGACAGTCCCAAGAGACCCAGTACTTC
CDR3: CASSLPGQSQETQYF

D: NA
size: NA
V: TRBV11-3
J: TRBJ2-3
DNA: TGTGCCAGCAGCTTAGAAGGACGGACTGATACGCAGTATTTT
CDR3: CASSLEGRTDTQYF

D: NA
size: NA
V: TRBV10-1
J: TRBJ2-3
DNA: TGCGCCAGCAGTGAGCGGACAGCCAGTTTCACAGATACGCAGTATTTT
CDR3: CASSERTASFTDTQYF

D: NA
size: few
V: TRBV6-1
J: TRBJ1-1
DNA: TGTGCCAGCAGTGAAAGATACAGTAACACTGAAGCTTTCTTT
CDR3: CASSERYSNTEAFF

D: NA
size: NA
V: TRBV6-2/TRBV6-3
J: TRBJ2-1
DNA: TGTGCCAGCAGTTACCAGTCCCCTGAGCAGTTCTTC
CDR3: CASSYQSPEQFF

D: NA
size: NA
V: TRBV19
J: TRBJ1-2
DNA: TGTGCCAGTACCCCCGGAGGAATTCGAGGCTACACCTTC
CDR3: CASTPGGIRGYTF

D: TRBD1
size: NA
V: TRBV6-5
J: TRBJ1-1
DNA: TGTGCCAGCAGTTACCGCGGGCAGACAGGGACTGAAGCTTTCTTT
CDR3: CASSYRGQTGTEAFF

D: NA
size: NA
V: TRBV5-6
J: TRBJ2-1
DNA: TGTGCCAGCAGCTTTGTGAGGAGCTCCTACAATGAGCAGTTCTTC
CDR3: CASSFVRSSYNEQFF

D: TRBD2
size: NA
V: TRBV5-1
J: TRBJ2-2
DNA: TGCGCCAGCAGCTTGAAACTAGCGGGGGACCACACCGGGGAGCTGTTTTTT
CDR3: CASSLKLAGDHTGELFF

D: NA
size: NA
V: TRBV28
J: TRBJ2-7
DNA: TGTGCCAGCAGCGTGATTGTAACTACTAGAGAGCAGTACTTC
CDR3: CASSVIVTTREQYF

D: TRBD1
size: NA
V: TRBV9
J: TRBJ1-1
DNA: TGTGCCAGCAGCAAACGGACAGGGAGGCAGGGCAAAGGGACTGAAGCTTTCTTT
CDR3: CASSKRTGRQGKGTEAFF